The source of this TCR beta chain is a study of CD8 T cells in Susac syndrome. This CDR3 region has 12 residues. Germline V lookup: CDR1 SEHNR, CDR2 FQNEAQ (reference sequence). The ends were cut back, 5 bases at V and 0 bases at J, with 4 bases in the middle. Findings of the study overall: Clonal CD8+ expansion in Susac was highest in TEMRA cells and active patients.

It was with random hexamers that roughly 0.45 to 1 ug RNA was reverse transcribed. With immunoSEQ multiplex PCR, TCR beta CDR3 was amplified across 54 Vbeta and 13 Jbeta. One entry per CDR3 protein results from TCRdb running MiXCR on the immunoSEQ multiplex PCR reads. The table records some 96,000 distinct CDR3 sequences, about 95% of them present only once. Comment on this clonotype: Its antigen is still unknown.

In Susac syndrome patients, recently defined diagnostic criteria for definite or probable disease were met. It was negative isolation that provided the CD8+ and CD4+ T cells, whereas TEMRA cells were enriched by FACS. The chain joins TRBV7-9 to TRBJ1-2; no reliable D call. The sequence was collected from a human donor with Susac syndrome. The sequenced sample consisted of CD8+ T cells from PBMCs. The CDR3 region is CASSLPNYGYTF. The CDR3 bases are TGTGCCAGCAGCCTTCCTAACTATGGCTACACCTTC. The whole variable domain, filled in from reference TRBV7-9 and TRBJ1-2, reads DTGVSQNPRHKITKRGQNVTFRCDPISEHNRLYWYRQTLGQGPEFLTYFQNEAQLEKSRLLSDRFSAERPKGSFSTLEIQRTEQGDSAMYLCASSLPNYGYTFGSGTRLTVV.